This T cell receptor (beta chain) originates from a study of blood T cell repertoires in COVID-19. Study-level background: Sample material is recorded as cDNA or gDNA derived from T cells, B-cell-depleted T cells, or PBMCs.

CDR3 length equals 15 residues. From germline, CDR1 is SGHRS and CDR2 YFSETQ. V lost 1 base and J lost 5, with 16 bases in between. Produced via immunoSEQ multiplex PCR; TCRdb's table is partial and in-frame only. The table records hundreds of thousands of clones, about 88% of them present only once. V usage is TRBV5-1 and J usage is TRBJ2-7; a possible D gene is TRBD2 (6 bases). The sequence was obtained from a woman aged 65 to 85 with COVID-19, enrolled during active disease. Sequenced material: peripheral blood. CDR3 amino acids: CASSLFTPSENEQYF. The CDR3, as DNA: TGCGCCAGCAGCTTGTTTACGCCTAGCGAGAACGAGCAGTACTTC.